This T cell receptor (beta chain) was sequenced for a study of OX40 agonist ivuxolimab in advanced cancers. Study overall: Clinicians treated patients with ivuxolimab, an agonistic anti-OX40 (CD134) antibody. Across the patients, intravenous ivuxolimab was delivered every 2 weeks at 0.01 to 10 mg/kg. Partial response was recorded in three patients: one hepatocellular carcinoma and two cutaneous melanoma cases. Study-level results: There were, on average, more expanded clones in CD8+ T cells than in CD4+.

The assay was immunoSEQ multiplex PCR, and TCRdb's table has in-frame clones only and misses some. This table has 60,000 to 70,000 clones, around 87% appearing once. As regards this clone: No antigen is known for it.

Germline lookup yields CDR1 SGHRS and CDR2 YFSETQ. The CDR3 spans 18 residues. The V segment lost 1 base and the J segment 2 bases; nucleotides outside the gene matches: 13. This clonotype originated in an adult with an advanced solid tumor such as melanoma, head and neck, liver or kidney cancer. The V gene is TRBV5-1, the J gene TRBJ2-5, with 8 nucleotides matching TRBD1. The sequencing here drew on CD4+ or CD8+ T cells sorted from blood, taken in a trial of the OX40 agonist ivuxolimab. CDR3: CASSLWGDRGVGQETQYF. The CDR3 nucleotides read TGCGCCAGCAGCTTGTGGGGAGACAGGGGAGTAGGACAAGAGACCCAGTACTTC.